A selection of T cell receptor beta chains follows, all from one sample in a study of long-term antiretroviral therapy in people with HIV. Libraries were prepared by immunoSEQ multiplex PCR; TCRdb keeps only in-frame clonotypes and omits some of them. The table records 35,000 or so clones, approximately 85% of them present only once. The sample here was unsorted PBMCs, taken 2.2 years after starting antiretroviral therapy. The receptors were sampled from a young man with HIV. Each CDR3 is given with its conserved first and last residue. Each record gives: CDR3 length, clone size, D gene, J gene, V gene, CDR3 protein, CDR3 DNA. D genes are given only for firm matches. Not all rows give a size; the values are once, few, many and, for expanded clones, a class.

cdr3_length: 15
clone_size: NA
d_call: NA
j_call: TRBJ1-5
v_call: TRBV28
cdr3_aa: CASSYLLRSNQPQHF
cdr3_nt: TGTGCCAGCAGCTACCTTCTTCGGAGCAATCAGCCCCAGCATTTT

cdr3_length: 13
clone_size: NA
d_call: TRBD1
j_call: TRBJ2-1
v_call: TRBV7-9
cdr3_aa: CASRIQGAGEQFF
cdr3_nt: TGTGCCAGCAGGATACAGGGGGCGGGTGAGCAGTTCTTC

cdr3_length: 13
clone_size: NA
d_call: NA
j_call: TRBJ1-1
v_call: TRBV29-1
cdr3_aa: CSVRTRVATEAFF
cdr3_nt: TGCAGCGTGAGGACCAGGGTTGCCACTGAAGCTTTCTTT

cdr3_length: 14
clone_size: NA
d_call: NA
j_call: TRBJ2-5
v_call: TRBV6-5
cdr3_aa: CASSYSTSWETQYF
cdr3_nt: TGTGCCAGCAGTTACTCAACTAGCTGGGAGACCCAGTACTTC

cdr3_length: 15
clone_size: NA
d_call: NA
j_call: TRBJ1-4
v_call: TRBV7-9
cdr3_aa: CASSSPQATNEKLFF
cdr3_nt: TGTGCCAGCAGCTCCCCACAAGCAACTAATGAAAAACTGTTTTTT

cdr3_length: 17
clone_size: NA
d_call: NA
j_call: TRBJ1-2
v_call: TRBV7-2
cdr3_aa: CASSLDFGTGIIDGYTF
cdr3_nt: TGTGCCAGCAGCTTAGACTTTGGAACAGGGATAATAGATGGCTACACCTTC

cdr3_length: 15
clone_size: NA
d_call: NA
j_call: TRBJ1-5
v_call: TRBV19
cdr3_aa: CASSTNPGFDQPQHF
cdr3_nt: TGTGCCAGTAGTACAAACCCGGGTTTTGATCAGCCCCAGCATTTT

cdr3_length: 14
clone_size: few
d_call: NA
j_call: TRBJ1-2
v_call: TRBV7-9
cdr3_aa: CASSSTGGMRGYTF
cdr3_nt: TGTGCCAGCAGCTCTACGGGGGGAATGCGTGGCTACACCTTC

cdr3_length: 12
clone_size: NA
d_call: NA
j_call: TRBJ1-2
v_call: TRBV2
cdr3_aa: CASSEDIYGYTF
cdr3_nt: TGTGCCAGCAGTGAAGACATCTATGGCTACACCTTC

cdr3_length: 14
clone_size: NA
d_call: NA
j_call: TRBJ2-1
v_call: TRBV5-1
cdr3_aa: CASSWTLRGNEQFF
cdr3_nt: TGCGCCAGCAGCTGGACTTTGAGGGGCAATGAGCAGTTCTTC

cdr3_length: 13
clone_size: few
d_call: NA
j_call: TRBJ1-5
v_call: TRBV30
cdr3_aa: CAWSDRANQPQHF
cdr3_nt: TGTGCCTGGAGTGACAGGGCAAATCAGCCCCAGCATTTT

cdr3_length: 12
clone_size: NA
d_call: NA
j_call: TRBJ1-5
v_call: TRBV30
cdr3_aa: CACRQSNQPQHF
cdr3_nt: TGTGCCTGTCGACAGTCCAATCAGCCCCAGCATTTT

cdr3_length: 13
clone_size: NA
d_call: NA
j_call: TRBJ2-3
v_call: TRBV7-6
cdr3_aa: CASSPDPQDTQYF
cdr3_nt: TGTGCCAGCAGCCCAGATCCCCAAGATACGCAGTATTTT

cdr3_length: 17
clone_size: NA
d_call: NA
j_call: TRBJ1-3
v_call: TRBV15
cdr3_aa: CATSRGVGAFSGNTIYF
cdr3_nt: TGTGCCACCAGCAGAGGAGTTGGGGCCTTCTCTGGAAACACCATATATTTT

cdr3_length: 14
clone_size: NA
d_call: TRBD2
j_call: TRBJ2-7
v_call: TRBV28
cdr3_aa: CASLAGQGTYEQYF
cdr3_nt: TGTGCCAGCCTAGCGGGGCAGGGGACCTACGAGCAGTACTTC

cdr3_length: 14
clone_size: NA
d_call: TRBD1
j_call: TRBJ1-6
v_call: TRBV2
cdr3_aa: CASTGQVWNSPLHF
cdr3_nt: TGTGCCAGCACCGGACAGGTGTGGAATTCACCCCTCCACTTT

cdr3_length: 15
clone_size: NA
d_call: NA
j_call: TRBJ2-1
v_call: TRBV27
cdr3_aa: CATSGTGSSYNEQFF
cdr3_nt: TGTGCCACTTCCGGGACGGGAAGCTCCTACAATGAGCAGTTCTTC

cdr3_length: 13
clone_size: NA
d_call: TRBD1
j_call: TRBJ2-1
v_call: TRBV10-3
cdr3_aa: CAIWDRRYNEQFF
cdr3_nt: TGTGCCATCTGGGACAGGAGATACAATGAGCAGTTCTTC

cdr3_length: 15
clone_size: NA
d_call: TRBD2
j_call: TRBJ2-3
v_call: TRBV6-4
cdr3_aa: CASSEVAGGSDTQYF
cdr3_nt: TGTGCCAGCAGTGAAGTAGCGGGGGGCTCAGATACGCAGTATTTT